The rows below give T cell receptor beta chains drawn from one sample of a study of blood T cell repertoires in COVID-19. Data came from immunoSEQ multiplex PCR; TCRdb stores just in-frame clones and leaves some out. The sample has some 70,000 clones, 80% to 90% seen once. The material sequenced was peripheral blood. These receptors were collected from a man between 45 and 60 years old with active COVID-19. Each CDR3 is given with its conserved first and last residue. A D gene is named only where the DNA matches it firmly. Only part of the rows carry a size: once, few, many, or a class if the clone is expanded.

CDR3: CAISENSPGADTQYF
DNA: TGTGCCATCAGTGAGAACAGTCCAGGGGCGGATACGCAGTATTTT
J: TRBJ2-3
D: NA
V: TRBV10-3
size: NA

CDR3: CASSVATGGSSYNEQFF
DNA: TGTGCCAGCAGCGTAGCTACGGGGGGGAGCTCCTACAATGAGCAGTTCTTC
J: TRBJ2-1
D: TRBD2
V: TRBV9
size: NA

CDR3: CASSGQGFEAFF
DNA: TGTGCCAGCAGTGGACAGGGGTTTGAAGCTTTCTTT
J: TRBJ1-1
D: TRBD1
V: TRBV2
size: NA

CDR3: CASGTQGFYEQYF
DNA: TGTGCCAGCGGAACCCAGGGCTTCTACGAGCAGTACTTC
J: TRBJ2-7
D: NA
V: TRBV28
size: NA

CDR3: CASSLQGILYNEQFF
DNA: TGTGCCAGCAGCTTACAGGGCATCCTCTACAATGAGCAGTTCTTC
J: TRBJ2-1
D: NA
V: TRBV7-2
size: NA

CDR3: CASSSTYNEQFF
DNA: TGTGCCAGCAGTTCCACCTACAATGAGCAGTTCTTC
J: TRBJ2-1
D: NA
V: TRBV6-2/TRBV6-3
size: NA

CDR3: CASTGQMGQIGVGYTF
DNA: TGTGCCAGCACCGGTCAAATGGGACAGATTGGAGTTGGCTACACCTTC
J: TRBJ1-2
D: TRBD1
V: TRBV7-9
size: NA

CDR3: CASTLQAPETQYF
DNA: TGTGCCAGCACCTTGCAAGCCCCAGAGACCCAGTACTTC
J: TRBJ2-5
D: NA
V: TRBV7-2
size: NA

CDR3: CASSLSRDSFGELFF
DNA: TGTGCCAGCAGCTTGTCCCGGGACAGTTTCGGGGAGCTGTTTTTT
J: TRBJ2-2
D: TRBD1
V: TRBV7-3
size: once

CDR3: CASGAAPGGSYNEQFF
DNA: TGTGCTAGTGGTGCGGCCCCGGGGGGCTCCTACAATGAGCAGTTCTTC
J: TRBJ2-1
D: TRBD2
V: TRBV12-5
size: once

CDR3: CASRGLAVSTDTQYF
DNA: TGTGCCAGCAGGGGACTAGCGGTTAGCACAGATACGCAGTATTTT
J: TRBJ2-3
D: TRBD2
V: TRBV2
size: NA

CDR3: CSVTTGEGENIQYF
DNA: TGCAGCGTTACGACAGGGGAGGGGGAAAACATTCAGTACTTC
J: TRBJ2-4
D: NA
V: TRBV29-1
size: NA

CDR3: CSAAQSYEQYF
DNA: TGCAGTGCGGCACAGTCATACGAGCAGTACTTC
J: TRBJ2-7
D: NA
V: TRBV20-1
size: NA

CDR3: CASSWGSGRTYEQYF
DNA: TGTGCCAGCAGCTGGGGCAGCGGGAGAACATACGAGCAGTACTTC
J: TRBJ2-7
D: TRBD2
V: TRBV7-2
size: once

CDR3: CASSLATTDTQYF
DNA: TGTGCCAGCAGTTTGGCCACAACAGATACGCAGTATTTT
J: TRBJ2-3
D: NA
V: TRBV6-5
size: NA

CDR3: CASVLGRANYGYTF
DNA: TGTGCCAGCGTATTGGGGAGGGCCAACTATGGCTACACCTTC
J: TRBJ1-2
D: NA
V: TRBV5-6
size: NA

CDR3: CASSQDRFSPLHF
DNA: TGTGCCAGCAGCCAAGACAGATTCTCACCCCTCCACTTT
J: TRBJ1-6
D: NA
V: TRBV3-1/TRBV3-2
size: NA